Following are 29 T cell receptor beta chains from one sample sequenced in a study of glioma-infiltrating T cells after dendritic cell vaccination. The time point denotes: after dendritic cell vaccination, including at tumor progression/relapse. TCRdb keeps only in-frame clones here, not all; method: immunoSEQ multiplex PCR. This table has fewer than 65,000 clones, 75% to 90% appearing once. The specimen was blood, collected after dendritic cell vaccination. These receptor sequences come from a human donor with glioblastoma.

This clone occurred once. The chain links TRBV9 to TRBJ2-7; D might be TRBD1 (5 bases). Germline V gene lookup returns CDR1 SGDLS and CDR2 YYNGEE. The CDR3 extends over 15 amino acids. V was clipped by 4 bases and J by 0 bases, with 14 bases between them. In DNA form, the CDR3 reads TGTGCCAGCAGCCCGACAGCAATCCACTCCTACGAGCAGTACTTC. This gives the protein CASSPTAIHSYEQYF.

This rearrangement joins TRBV7-6 to TRBJ2-3, with unresolved D. The CDR3 contains 14 residues. The V gene's germline CDR1 is SGHVS and CDR2 FNYEAQ. The V gene lost 5 bases and the J gene lost 2 bases, with 11 bases spanning the gap. CDR3 coding DNA: TGTGCCAGCAGCGTACAGCTTTACACAGATACGCAGTATTTT. As protein: CASSVQLYTDTQYF.

This clone was counted once. The chain uses TRBV30 and TRBJ1-4, with 9 bases aligning to TRBD1. From germline, CDR1 is GTSNPN and CDR2 SVGIG (reference sequence). The CDR3 runs 14 residues. The V and J ends lost 1 base and 8 bases, in that order; junction bases with no gene match: 5. CDR3 DNA: TGTGCCTGGAGTGCGGGACAGGGCCAGGAAAAACTGTTTTTT. It specifies CAWSAGQGQEKLFF.

V gene TRBV6-5 combines with J gene TRBJ1-1, with a possible D match to TRBD1 (5 bases). CDR1 is MNHEY and CDR2 is SVGAGI in the germline V gene. V lost 2 bases to trimming and J lost 2 bases, with 15 bases between them. The CDR3 has 16 residues. The CDR3 region has the DNA TGTGCCAGCAGTTACCCAGAATACAGGAAAAACACTGAAGCTTTCTTT. Protein sequence: CASSYPEYRKNTEAFF.

The J gene is TRBJ2-3, the V gene TRBV2, with D possibly matching TRBD2 (6 bases). Deletions cut 7 bases from V and 0 bases from J, with 11 bases between. The CDR3 spans 14 residues. CDR1 is SNHLY, CDR2 FYNNEI, per germline. Here the CDR3 reads CASKTGTSTDTQYF. CDR3 in DNA: TGTGCCAGCAAGACCGGGACTAGCACAGATACGCAGTATTTT.

The chain combines TRBV10-3 with TRBJ2-7; 8 positions agree with TRBD2. Germline CDR1 reads ENHRY; CDR2 reads SYGVKD. V lost 5 bases to trimming and J lost 7 bases; unmatched junction nucleotides: 7. This CDR3 spans 13 amino acids. The CDR3 protein is CAISPGTSWEQYF. CDR3 DNA sequence: TGTGCCATCAGTCCCGGGACTAGTTGGGAGCAGTACTTC.

This chain connects TRBV28 to TRBJ2-5; 10 bases match TRBD1. V shed 6 bases and J 5 bases; nucleotides not matched to a gene: 6. This CDR3 comprises 14 residues. The germline CDR1 and CDR2 sequences are MDHEN and SYDVKM. This CDR3 reads CASSRQGAWETQYF. CDR3 sequence (DNA): TGTGCCAGCAGCCGACAGGGGGCCTGGGAGACCCAGTACTTC.

This clone was detected only once. The CDR3 DNA is TGTGCCAGCAGTACAGGGGGCTCAGCTACGCAGTATTTT. Amino acids: CASSTGGSATQYF. The rearrangement uses TRBV27 and TRBJ2-3, with TRBD1 identical over 9 bases. The germline V gene has CDR1 MNHEY and CDR2 SMNVEV (reference sequence). Germline trimming cut 5 bases from V and 8 bases from J; bases unmatched to any gene: 5. The length of the CDR3 is 13 residues.

The chain carries TRBV5-1 and TRBJ2-7; no reliable D call. The CDR3 is 17 residues long. Germline V lookup: CDR1 SGHRS, CDR2 YFSETQ. The V and J ends lost 3 bases and 1 base respectively, with 20 bases between them. CDR3: CASSSRTTALQSYEQYF. The DNA for the CDR3 is TGCGCCAGCAGCTCGAGAACAACAGCTTTACAATCCTACGAGCAGTACTTC.

The V call is TRBV29-1, the J call TRBJ1-3, with D unresolved. This CDR3 spans 15 amino acids. Trimming pared 5 bases from V and 0 bases from J, leaving 14 bases between. The germline V gene encodes CDR1 SQVTM and CDR2 ANQGSEA. The CDR3 loop is CSVLGAVPSGNTIYF. The CDR3 DNA reads as TGCAGCGTTTTAGGAGCCGTCCCCTCTGGAAACACCATATATTTT.

The chain uses TRBV5-1 and TRBJ2-7, with 12 nucleotides matching TRBD2. The CDR3 length is 14 residues. V shed 4 bases, J shed 7 bases, and the junction held 6 bases outside the gene matches. Germline lookup yields CDR1 SGHRS and CDR2 YFSETQ. CDR3 nucleotide sequence: TGCGCCAGCAGCGCCCAACTAGCGGGAGGAGAGCAGTACTTC. This gives the protein CASSAQLAGGEQYF.

The rearrangement links TRBV5-1 to TRBJ1-1, with TRBD1 matching over 11 bases. The CDR3 is made up of 17 amino acids. Unmatched junction bases numbered 8, after V lost 4 bases and J lost 0 bases. Germline V gene sequence: CDR1 SGHRS, CDR2 YFSETQ. The DNA of the CDR3 is TGCGCCAGCAGCGGGAGGACAGGGGGCCATGTGAACACTGAAGCTTTCTTT. Translated: CASSGRTGGHVNTEAFF. The complete variable domain, with remaining parts taken from reference TRBV5-1 and TRBJ1-1, reads KAGVTQTPRYLIKTRGQQVTLSCSPISGHRSVSWYQQTPGQGLQFLFEYFSETQRNKGNFPGRFSGRQFSNSRSEMNVSTLELGDSALYLCASSGRTGGHVNTEAFFGQGTRLTVV.

The chain carries TRBV5-1 and TRBJ2-5; D gene ambiguous. The DNA end lines up better with TRBJ2-7; the J call may be wrong. Germline V gene lookup returns CDR1 SGHRS and CDR2 YFSETQ. This CDR3 is 14 amino acids long. CDR3 DNA: TGCGCCAGCAGCCCCGTGGGCAGCTCCTACGAGCAGTACTTC. Protein product: CASSPVGSSYEQYF.

The chain recombines TRBV7-2 with TRBJ1-6, with 7 bases identical to TRBD1. J lost 6 bases, V lost 5 bases, and 4 bases had no gene match. The CDR3 consists of 14 residues. In germline, CDR1 is SGHTA, CDR2 FQGNSA. CDR3 residues: CASSPRQGNSPLHF. The CDR3 DNA reads TGTGCCAGCAGCCCTCGACAGGGTAATTCACCCCTCCACTTT.

There are a few counts of this clone. V and J are TRBV5-4 and TRBJ1-2; TRBD1 might be the D (6 bases). The V end was cut by 3 bases, the J end by 5 bases, with 11 bases between. The germline V gene has CDR1 SGHNT and CDR2 YYREEE (reference sequence). This CDR3 spans 13 amino acids. Here the CDR3 reads CASSSRGGYGYTF. In DNA, the CDR3 is TGTGCCAGCAGCTCTAGGGGGGGGTATGGCTACACCTTC. Full variable domain (missing parts from reference TRBV5-4 and TRBJ1-2): ETGVTQSPTHLIKTRGQQVTLRCSSQSGHNTVSWYQQALGQGPQFIFQYYREEENGRGNFPPRFSGLQFPNYSSELNVNALELDDSALYLCASSSRGGYGYTFGSGTRLTVV.

J is TRBJ1-2 and V is TRBV27; TRBD1 agrees at 7 bases. Germline V gene data show CDR1 as MNHEY and CDR2 as SMNVEV (reference sequence). The junction had 12 bases not matched to a gene; V was cut back by 6 bases and J by 2 bases. The length of the CDR3 is 16 residues. CDR3 coding DNA: TGTGCCAGCAGCAGAAGAAAGGGGGCATTGAACTATGGCTACACCTTC. This gives the protein CASSRRKGALNYGYTF.

V and J are TRBV5-1 and TRBJ2-7; 11 bases fit TRBD1. CDR3 length equals 15 residues. Losses at the gene ends were 4 bases for V and 6 bases for J; bases not matched to a gene: 9. The germline V gene encodes CDR1 SGHRS and CDR2 YFSETQ. The CDR3 sequence: CASSQGQGAMAEQYF. The CDR3 DNA sequence: TGCGCCAGCAGCCAAGGACAGGGGGCTATGGCCGAGCAGTACTTC.

This chain uses TRBV6-5 with TRBJ1-1; D might be TRBD1 (6 bases). The CDR3 spans 15 residues. Between the trimmed V and J ends, which lost 6 bases and 3 bases, there was a span of 17 bases. Germline V gene sequence: CDR1 MNHEY, CDR2 SVGAGI. The CDR3 DNA reads as TGTGCCAGCAGGGCATTGGGCAGGGGTGACACTGAAGCTTTCTTT. Its protein product is CASRALGRGDTEAFF.

The rearrangement uses TRBV27 and TRBJ1-1; D not certain. V was shortened by 3 bases and J by 1 base, with 9 bases between the two germline ends. Germline assignment: CDR1 MNHEY and CDR2 SMNVEV (reference sequence). The CDR3 covers 14 residues. CDR3 region: CASSLERGNTEAFF. The CDR3 bases are TGTGCCAGCAGTTTGGAGAGAGGGAACACTGAAGCTTTCTTT.

J is TRBJ2-3 and V is TRBV9; 12 bases map to TRBD2. The CDR3 is 18 amino acids. V lost 0 bases and J lost 4; bases outside the gene matches: 9. CDR1 and CDR2 (germline): SGDLS, YYNGEE. CDR3 sequence reads: CASSVGSSGRVRADTQYF. The CDR3, as DNA: TGTGCCAGCAGCGTAGGTTCTAGCGGGAGGGTCCGGGCAGATACGCAGTATTTT.

This clone was recorded a few times. The chain links TRBV7-9 to TRBJ1-5; a possible D gene is TRBD1 (5 bases). CDR3 length equals 12 residues. Germline CDR1 is SEHNR and CDR2 is FQNEAQ (reference sequence). V was trimmed by 1 base and J by 7 bases, leaving 5 bases between them. CDR3 DNA: TGTGCCAGCAGCTTAGGGACACAGCCCCAGCATTTT. It translates to CASSLGTQPQHF.

The V gene is TRBV11-2, the J gene TRBJ1-1; D is uncertain. Germline values: CDR1 SGHAT, CDR2 FQNNGV. With 1 base removed from V and 5 bases from J, the gap between germline ends came to 8 bases. CDR3 length: 13 amino acids. Written as DNA, the CDR3 is TGTGCCAGCAGCTTAGCGACTCAAACTGAAGCTTTCTTT. It encodes CASSLATQTEAFF.

This sequence joins TRBV6-1 and TRBJ2-5; 9 bases map to TRBD1. In germline, CDR1 is MNHNS, CDR2 SASEGT. V lost 0 bases, J lost 5 bases, and 7 bases stayed unmatched. This CDR3 contains 16 residues. The CDR3 loop reads CASSEAGQGRSETQYF. CDR3 coding DNA: TGTGCCAGCAGTGAAGCAGGACAGGGGAGGTCGGAGACCCAGTACTTC.

The chain is built from TRBV4-3 and TRBJ2-3; D is unresolved. With 0 bases removed from V and 1 base from J, the gap between germline ends came to 8 bases. Germline CDR1 LGHNA, CDR2 YSLEER. CDR3 length equals 15 residues. The CDR3 here is CASSQESRGTDTQYF. The CDR3 coding sequence is TGCGCCAGCAGCCAAGAGAGCCGTGGCACAGATACGCAGTATTTT.

The chain employs TRBV5-1 and TRBJ1-4, with TRBD1 matching 11 bases. In germline, CDR1 is SGHRS, CDR2 YFSETQ. The trim removed 0 bases at V and 4 bases at J, leaving 2 bases unmatched. The CDR3 consists of 16 residues. DNA of the CDR3: TGCGCCAGCAGCTTGGGGGACAGGGGGTTTAATGAAAAACTGTTTTTT. Its translation is CASSLGDRGFNEKLFF. Variable domain in full (rest from reference TRBV5-1 and TRBJ1-4): KAGVTQTPRYLIKTRGQQVTLSCSPISGHRSVSWYQQTPGQGLQFLFEYFSETQRNKGNFPGRFSGRQFSNSRSEMNVSTLELGDSALYLCASSLGDRGFNEKLFFGSGTQLSVL.

V is TRBV29-1 and J is TRBJ1-5; 9 bases are a match to TRBD1. The CDR3 spans 14 residues. Germline CDR1 SQVTM, CDR2 ANQGSEA. V dropped 4 bases and J dropped 2; count of bases not matched to a gene: 3. CDR3 in DNA: TGCAGCGTTGGGGACAGGGAGGGCAATCAGCCCCAGCATTTT. This sequence encodes CSVGDREGNQPQHF.

This sequence joins TRBV27 and TRBJ1-2; D is perhaps TRBD1 (6 bases). The ends were cut back, 8 bases at V and 8 bases at J, with 12 bases in the middle. Germline values: CDR1 MNHEY, CDR2 SMNVEV (reference sequence). This CDR3 contains 11 residues. The CDR3 sequence is CASGTGSGYTF. The CDR3 bases are TGTGCCAGCGGCACAGGGTCGGGCTACACCTTC.

This chain joins TRBV5-1 and TRBJ1-1; no firm D call. Germline CDR1 is SGHRS and CDR2 is YFSETQ. This CDR3 region has 14 residues. V was cut by 6 bases and J by 0 bases, with 12 bases left in between. For the CDR3, the DNA is TGCGCCAGCACACGGGAGGGCCTGAACACTGAAGCTTTCTTT. Translation gives CASTREGLNTEAFF.

The V call is TRBV29-1, the J call TRBJ1-1, with D unclear. Trimming left V 8 bases short and J 3 bases short, with 7 bases between. CDR1 and CDR2 from the germline V gene are SQVTM and ANQGSEA. The CDR3 has 10 residues. In DNA form, the CDR3 reads TGCAGCACTAGGGACACTGAAGCTTTCTTT. Translated: CSTRDTEAFF.